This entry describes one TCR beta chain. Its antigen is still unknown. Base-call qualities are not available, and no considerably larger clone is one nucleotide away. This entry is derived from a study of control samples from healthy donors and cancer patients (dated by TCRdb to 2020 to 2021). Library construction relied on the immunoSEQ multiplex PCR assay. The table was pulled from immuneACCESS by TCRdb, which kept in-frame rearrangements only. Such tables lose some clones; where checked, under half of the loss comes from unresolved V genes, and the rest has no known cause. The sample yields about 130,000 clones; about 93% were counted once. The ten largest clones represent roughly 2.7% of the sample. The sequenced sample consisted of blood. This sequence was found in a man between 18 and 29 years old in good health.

For the CDR3, the sequence is CASSFYGEGGYTF. The nucleotide sequence is TGTGCCAGCAGTTTTTACGGGGAGGGGGGCTACACCTTC. The V and J genes are TRBV27 and TRBJ1-2; perhaps TRBD1 is the D gene, with 5 bases matching. The CDR3 goes from the cysteine to the phenylalanine over 13 residues. Here the CDR3 DNA is all that survives: 39 bases in frame from base 1. The V and J ends are trimmed by 3 bases and 8 bases, leaving 13 bases between them. CDR1 and CDR2, per the germline V gene (reference sequence), are MNHEY and SMNVEV.